This T cell receptor (beta chain) was documented in a study of T cells in Graves' hyperthyroidism and ophthalmopathy. Study-wide findings and caveats: In the analysis, a 13 V-J model separated ophthalmopathy from stable hyperthyroidism.

Stable Graves' hyperthyroidism meant no ophthalmopathy progression within 18 months. Clinical symptoms, serum thyroxine, TRAb, thyroid ultrasound and orbital computed tomography informed diagnoses. PBMCs were obtained from roughly 10 ml fresh peripheral blood. TCR beta CDR3 region amplification was performed from RNA transcripts. In the first-round RT-PCR of the TCR CDR3, the HTBI primer set was used. TCRdb re-analysed the multiplex PCR reads in MiXCR, keeping a single row per CDR3 protein. The sample consists of about 420,000 distinct CDR3 sequences, approximately 15% of them appearing once. Worth noting for this clonotype: The antigen is unknown.

Per the germline V gene, CDR1 is SQVTM and CDR2 is ANQGSEA. This CDR3 has 13 residues. The V end was cut by 5 bases, the J end by 4 bases, with 14 bases between. The receptor was isolated from a woman in her late teens or twenties with Graves' hyperthyroidism. The chain is built from TRBV29-1 and TRBJ1-2, with D perhaps TRBD1 (5 bases). The sequenced sample consisted of blood. CDR3 DNA sequence: TGCAGCGTTCACGTCCAGGGAACCTATGGCTACACCTTC. The encoded protein is CSVHVQGTYGYTF. The entire variable domain, with the rest obtained from reference TRBV29-1 and TRBJ1-2, is as follows: SAVISQKPSRDICQRGTSLTIQCQVDSQVTMMFWYRQQPGQSLTLIATANQGSEATYESGFVIDKFPISRPNLTFSTLTVSNMSPEDSSIYLCSVHVQGTYGYTFGSGTRLTVV.